What follows are 31 T cell receptor beta chains derived from one specimen sequenced in a study of T-cell memory formation after mild COVID-19. TCRdb passed the 5' RACE reads through MiXCR, listing each CDR3 protein once. The sample has fewer than 150,000 distinct CDR3 sequences; about a fifth are singletons. The sample taken for sequencing was PBMCs or a T cell subset sorted from them (not recorded which). The receptors here all came from a man younger than 35 who had mild COVID-19 (a few samples of this study predate the infection). Cell type and time point are not known.

The chain uses TRBV3-1 and TRBJ2-7, with 9 nucleotides matching TRBD2. CDR3 length equals 13 residues. J lost 6 bases, V lost 4 bases, and 4 bases had no gene match. CDR1 and CDR2 from the germline V gene are LGHDT and YNNKEL (reference sequence). The CDR3 protein is CASSPSGRTEQYF. For the CDR3, the DNA is TGTGCCAGCAGCCCCAGCGGGAGGACCGAGCAGTACTTC.

CDR3 loop: CASSSKQGAWETQYF. The CDR3 nucleotides are TGTGCCAGCAGCTCGAAACAGGGGGCGTGGGAGACCCAGTACTTC. J is TRBJ2-5 and V is TRBV7-6; 9 nucleotides agree with TRBD1. Germline trimming cut 4 bases from V and 5 bases from J; bases unmatched to any gene: 8. Germline lookup yields CDR1 SGHVS and CDR2 FNYEAQ. This CDR3 comprises 15 residues.

This clonotype was counted only a few times. The chain employs TRBV7-9 and TRBJ1-1; no clear D. CDR3 length equals 15 residues. The V and J ends lost 5 bases and 4 bases respectively, with 17 bases between them. Germline CDR1 is SEHNR and CDR2 is FQNEAQ (reference sequence). CDR3: CASSAALALRTEAFF. CDR3 coding DNA: TGTGCCAGCAGCGCAGCCTTGGCTTTGCGCACTGAAGCTTTCTTT.

This clonotype appeared a few times. The V and J genes are TRBV6-1 and TRBJ2-4; TRBD1 is a possible D gene (6 bases). Germline V gene sequence: CDR1 MNHNS, CDR2 SASEGT. The CDR3 length is 15 residues. Trimming left V 7 bases short and J 4 bases short, with 17 bases between. In DNA, the CDR3 is TGTGCCAGCACCTCCGCGACAGGATTGAAAAACATTCAGTACTTC. This codes for CASTSATGLKNIQYF.

J is TRBJ2-5 and V is TRBV7-9; 8 bases match TRBD1. Losses at the gene ends were 2 bases for V and 1 base for J; bases not matched to a gene: 9. This CDR3 region has 17 residues. Looked up from germline, CDR1 is SEHNR and CDR2 is FQNEAQ (reference sequence). The CDR3 here is CASSLIPGQARQETQYF. CDR3 DNA: TGTGCCAGCAGCTTAATTCCGGGACAGGCGCGCCAAGAGACCCAGTACTTC.

This clonotype was counted between two and nine times. The V call is TRBV4-3, the J call TRBJ1-2; a possible D gene is TRBD1 (5 bases). Trimming cost V 2 bases and J 5 bases, with 15 bases left between them. CDR1 is LGHNA, CDR2 YSLEER, per germline. This CDR3 is built from 15 residues. CDR3 coding DNA: TGCGCCAGCAGCCAATCTGGACATTCCGGATATGGCTACACCTTC. This codes for CASSQSGHSGYGYTF.

This clonotype turned up a few times. The chain joins TRBV5-1 to TRBJ2-2; D assignment may be TRBD1 or TRBD2 (5 bases each). Trimming stripped 1 base from V and 0 bases from J, with 13 bases between. The CDR3 spans 17 residues. Germline CDR1 reads SGHRS; CDR2 reads YFSETQ. In DNA, the CDR3 is TGCGCCAGCAGCTTGCCCCCGGGGCTTGCGAACACCGGGGAGCTGTTTTTT. This encodes CASSLPPGLANTGELFF.

The genes are TRBV6-5 and TRBJ2-3; D could derive from TRBD1 or TRBD2 (6 bases each). Per germline, CDR1 MNHEY and CDR2 SVGAGI. The V end was cut by 0 bases, the J end by 3 bases, with 7 bases between. The length of the CDR3 is 14 residues. Here the CDR3 reads CASSYSGGTDTQYF. CDR3 sequence (DNA): TGTGCCAGCAGTTACTCAGGGGGGACAGATACGCAGTATTTT.

The CDR3 nucleotides read TGTGCCAGCAGCCTTTTGGGACAGGGATTTGAGGAGCTGTTTTTT. Amino acid sequence: CASSLLGQGFEELFF. V and J are TRBV7-2 and TRBJ2-2; 9 bases fit TRBD1. The CDR3 contains 15 residues. J lost 10 bases, V lost 5 bases, and 11 bases had no gene match. Germline V gives CDR1 SGHTA, CDR2 FQGNSA.

The genes are TRBV6-1 and TRBJ2-1; D uncertain. V lost 9 bases to trimming and J lost 8 bases, with 8 bases between them. The length of the CDR3 is 10 residues. Looked up from germline, CDR1 is MNHNS and CDR2 is SASEGT. CDR3 sequence: CASAIYEQFF. DNA for the CDR3: TGTGCCAGTGCTATTTATGAGCAGTTCTTC.

This clonotype has just a few counts. The genes are TRBV5-1 and TRBJ1-1; D not certain. V was cut by 0 bases and J by 5 bases, with 11 bases left in between. The CDR3 extends over 14 amino acids. From germline, CDR1 is SGHRS and CDR2 YFSETQ. CDR3 loop: CASSLVKGATEAFF. The CDR3 DNA reads TGCGCCAGCAGCTTGGTCAAGGGTGCGACTGAAGCTTTCTTT. The full variable domain, completed using reference TRBV5-1 and TRBJ1-1, is KAGVTQTPRYLIKTRGQQVTLSCSPISGHRSVSWYQQTPGQGLQFLFEYFSETQRNKGNFPGRFSGRQFSNSRSEMNVSTLELGDSALYLCASSLVKGATEAFFGQGTRLTVV.

The sample holds a few counts of this clonotype. J is TRBJ1-1 and V is TRBV10-3; a possible D gene is TRBD1 (5 bases). Trimming stripped 8 bases from V and 1 base from J, with 14 bases between. There are 14 residues in the CDR3. Germline CDR1 is ENHRY and CDR2 is SYGVKD. The CDR3 sequence: CAIAHSGGNTEAFF. The DNA for the CDR3 is TGTGCCATCGCTCACAGCGGGGGGAACACTGAAGCTTTCTTT.

The V gene is TRBV4-1, the J gene TRBJ2-5, with a tentative D call TRBD2 (7 bases). The CDR3 totals 16 residues. V lost 1 base and J lost 4, with 16 bases in between. Germline values: CDR1 MGHRA, CDR2 YSYEKL. CDR3 in DNA: TGCGCCAGCAGCCAAGGGGTCCGGGGGGCTATAGAGACCCAGTACTTC. Translating it yields CASSQGVRGAIETQYF.

The chain combines TRBV20-1 with TRBJ2-4; no clear D gene. Germline CDR1 is DFQATT and CDR2 is SNEGSKA (reference sequence). V was trimmed by 3 bases and J by 3 bases, leaving 15 bases between them. The CDR3 covers 15 residues. CDR3 protein: CSASIRSRYKNIQYF. CDR3 nucleotide sequence: TGCAGTGCTAGTATACGTAGCCGCTACAAAAACATTCAGTACTTC.

This clonotype was detected only a few times. The genes are TRBV7-6 and TRBJ2-1; 9 bases are shared with TRBD1. Germline trimming cut 3 bases from V and 4 bases from J; bases unmatched to any gene: 1. Germline CDR1 and CDR2: SGHVS and FNYEAQ. CDR3 size: 14 residues. The CDR3: CASSFDRGYNEQFF. The CDR3 DNA follows: TGTGCCAGCAGCTTTGACAGGGGGTACAATGAGCAGTTCTTC.

There are a few counts of this clonotype. The chain is built from TRBV7-8 and TRBJ1-2; TRBD1 agrees at 8 bases. This CDR3 is 13 amino acids long. CDR1 is SGHVS, CDR2 FQNEAQ, per germline. After removal of 5 bases from V and 8 bases from J, the junction contained 7 bases not matched to a gene. The CDR3 loop reads CASSLRTGNGYTF. The CDR3 DNA reads as TGTGCCAGCAGCCTAAGGACAGGGAACGGCTACACCTTC.

The V call is TRBV5-6, the J call TRBJ2-5; maybe TRBD1 (6 bases). Germline CDR1 is SGHDT and CDR2 is YYEEEE. Trimming removed 0 bases from V and 2 bases from J, with 11 bases in between. This CDR3 spans 15 amino acids. CDR3 DNA sequence: TGTGCCAGCAGCTTGGACAGGGCTGCTCAAGAGACCCAGTACTTC. Encoded protein: CASSLDRAAQETQYF.

The chain couples TRBV11-1 to TRBJ2-1; the D gene is possibly TRBD1 (5 bases). CDR1 and CDR2 from the germline V gene are SGHAT and FQDESV (reference sequence). Trimming cost V 4 bases and J 7 bases, with 17 bases left between them. The CDR3 is made up of 15 amino acids. CDR3 sequence: CASSSSGQAWNEQFF. The DNA for the CDR3 is TGTGCCAGCAGCTCTTCAGGGCAGGCCTGGAATGAGCAGTTCTTC. Drawing the rest from reference TRBV11-1 and TRBJ2-1, the complete variable domain is EAEVAQSPRYKITEKSQAVAFWCDPISGHATLYWYRQILGQGPELLVQFQDESVVDDSQLPKDRFSAERLKGVDSTLKIQPAELGDSAMYLCASSSSGQAWNEQFFGPGTRLTVL.

The chain joins TRBV7-8 to TRBJ2-4; 10 positions agree with TRBD1. There are 15 residues in the CDR3. Germline CDR1 SGHVS, CDR2 FQNEAQ. Losses at the gene ends were 1 base for V and 15 bases for J; bases not matched to a gene: 12. For the CDR3, the DNA is TGTGCCAGCAGCTTAGGGGGGACAGGGGCCCATTTTAGGTACTTC. As protein: CASSLGGTGAHFRYF.

This rearrangement joins TRBV7-9 to TRBJ2-1, with 10 bases that match TRBD1. Germline CDR1 is SEHNR and CDR2 is FQNEAQ (reference sequence). V was pared by 5 bases and J by 5 bases, with 9 bases of the junction left unmatched. The CDR3 has 16 amino acids. The CDR3 DNA reads as TGTGCCAGCAGCCATACACCGGGACAGGGGAACAATGAGCAGTTCTTC. Translated, it gives CASSHTPGQGNNEQFF.

In this sample, this clonotype turned up a few times. The chain is built from TRBV4-3 and TRBJ1-5, with a tentative D call TRBD1 (5 bases). Germline V gene lookup returns CDR1 LGHNA and CDR2 YSLEER. CDR3 size: 17 residues. The germline V and J ends were trimmed by 4 bases and 0 bases, with 16 bases remaining between them. CDR3 sequence reads: CASSRERDLDSNQPQHF. CDR3 bases: TGCGCCAGCAGCCGGGAACGGGACTTAGATAGCAATCAGCCCCAGCATTTT.

The rearrangement links TRBV29-1 to TRBJ2-7; no firm D call. CDR3 length: 11 amino acids. V lost 0 bases to trimming and J lost 4 bases, with 4 bases between them. Per germline, CDR1 SQVTM and CDR2 ANQGSEA. In DNA form, the CDR3 reads TGCAGCGTTGAAGACTGGTACGAGCAGTACTTC. Amino acids: CSVEDWYEQYF.

This clonotype was counted a few times. The chain recombines TRBV7-9 with TRBJ2-1; 7 bases are a match to TRBD1. This CDR3 contains 13 residues. Germline CDR1 is SEHNR and CDR2 is FQNEAQ (reference sequence). Trimming took 5 bases from V and 10 from J; bases not matched to a gene: 8. The DNA of the CDR3 is TGTGCCAGCAGCGAAGGGGACAGACGCGAGCAGTTCTTC. Protein sequence: CASSEGDRREQFF. Supplemented by reference TRBV7-9 and TRBJ2-1, the full variable domain reads DTGVSQNPRHKITKRGQNVTFRCDPISEHNRLYWYRQTLGQGPEFLTYFQNEAQLEKSRLLSDRFSAERPKGSFSTLEIQRTEQGDSAMYLCASSEGDRREQFFGPGTRLTVL.

Turning to this clonotype: Since a much larger clone is just one base distant, this may be a read error. The rearrangement uses TRBV6-1 and TRBJ2-7, with D unclear. CDR1 MNHNS and CDR2 SASEGT come from the germline V gene. Trimming took 4 bases from V and 2 from J, leaving 3 bases between them. The CDR3 spans 11 residues. Written as DNA, the CDR3 is TGTGCCAGCAGTGCCCCCTACGAGCAGTACTTC. Amino acids: CASSAPYEQYF.

This clonotype occurred a few times. The chain employs TRBV28 and TRBJ2-7; 9 bases map to TRBD1. This CDR3 contains 13 residues. In germline, CDR1 is MDHEN, CDR2 SYDVKM. V shed 4 bases, J shed 3 bases, and the junction held 1 base outside the gene matches. The CDR3 sequence: CASSWDRDYEQYV. For the CDR3, the DNA is TGTGCCAGCAGTTGGGACAGGGACTACGAGCAGTACGTC.

Concerning this clonotype: The junction departs from germline at one end; a sequencing error may be responsible. This chain joins TRBV7-7 and TRBJ2-1, with D hard to call. The CDR3 is 16 amino acids. Germline CDR1 reads SSHAT; CDR2 reads FNYEAQ (reference sequence). The CDR3 bases are TGTGCTAGCAGCTTAAAACTTAGGCCCCCCTACAATGAGCAGTTCTTC. This gives the protein CASSLKLRPPYNEQFF.

V gene TRBV6-2 or TRBV6-3 combines with J gene TRBJ2-7; TRBD1 matches 8 bases. Germline lookup yields CDR1 MNHEY and CDR2 SVGEGT. CDR3 length equals 16 residues. J lost 2 bases, V lost 0 bases, and 6 bases had no gene match. CDR3 amino acids: CASSYSRGTGAYEQYF. CDR3 in DNA: TGTGCCAGCAGTTACTCGAGGGGGACAGGAGCCTACGAGCAGTACTTC.

This chain joins TRBV11-2 and TRBJ2-7, with 7 bases identical to TRBD1. CDR1 is SGHAT and CDR2 is FQNNGV in the germline V gene. The CDR3 loop spans 15 amino acids. The J segment lost 4 bases and the V segment lost 0 bases, leaving 6 bases of the junction unmatched. The CDR3 sequence is CASSLDPGQTYEQYF. For the CDR3, the DNA is TGTGCCAGCAGCTTAGACCCGGGACAGACTTACGAGCAGTACTTC.

The chain employs TRBV4-1 and TRBJ1-2; D is unclear. Trimming pared 5 bases from V and 0 bases from J, leaving 10 bases between. The CDR3 is 14 amino acids. Per the germline V gene, CDR1 is MGHRA and CDR2 is YSYEKL. The CDR3 sequence: CASSFSGTNYGYTF. In DNA, the CDR3 is TGCGCCAGCAGCTTCTCCGGGACTAACTATGGCTACACCTTC.

This chain connects TRBV12-3 or TRBV12-4 to TRBJ2-4; TRBD1 might be the D (5 bases). There are 18 residues in the CDR3. Deletions cut 5 bases from V and 7 bases from J, with 27 bases between. The CDR3 bases are TGTGCCAGCAGTAACCAAGACCTTGCAGGGCCGACGGACAACATTCAGTACTTC. It translates to CASSNQDLAGPTDNIQYF.

V and J are TRBV6-2 or TRBV6-3 and TRBJ2-3; 7 nucleotides agree with TRBD1. This CDR3 comprises 16 residues. V dropped 2 bases and J dropped 6; count of bases not matched to a gene: 11. Germline assignment: CDR1 MNHEY and CDR2 SVGEGT. The CDR3 DNA follows: TGTGCCAGCAGTTACGAGCCAGGGACAGATATCGATACGCAGTATTTT. This encodes CASSYEPGTDIDTQYF.